This is a list of T cell receptor beta chains from one sample in a study of neurological immune-mediated disorders. TCRdb called the 5' RACE reads again in MiXCR, with one record for every CDR3 protein. This table has roughly 65,000 distinct CDR3 sequences, around 4% appearing once. The sample was PBMCs. Receptor source: a man aged 50 to 59 with multiple sclerosis. Both conserved end residues are part of each CDR3. A D gene is named only where the DNA matches it firmly. For some rows the clone size is stated as once, few or many, or as a class when expanded; others skip it.

>TRBJ1-6|many|-|TRBV6-5
CASSYQGFDNSPLNF
TGTGCCAGCAGTTACCAGGGTTTCGATAATTCACCCCTCAACTTT
>TRBJ2-5|many|TRBD2|TRBV24-1
CATSDQGLVRETQYF
TGTGCCACCAGTGATCAGGGACTAGTCCGTGAGACCCAGTACTTC
>TRBJ1-2|-|-|TRBV5-1
CASSEDAYGYTF
TGCGCCAGCAGCGAGGACGCCTATGGCTACACCTTC
>TRBJ2-2|many|TRBD1|TRBV12-3/TRBV12-4
CASSLQGAQVGELFF
TGTGCCAGCAGTCTACAGGGGGCGCAGGTCGGGGAGCTGTTTTTT
>TRBJ1-6|many|-|TRBV5-6
CASTLARSPLHF
TGTGCCAGCACCTTGGCGAGATCACCCCTCCACTTT
>TRBJ1-2|many|-|TRBV27
CASSPQGNYGYTF
TGTGCCAGCAGTCCACAGGGAAACTATGGCTACACCTTC
>TRBJ2-5|many|TRBD1|TRBV6-5
CASSADRAGETQYF
TGTGCCAGCAGTGCGGACAGGGCAGGGGAGACCCAGTACTTC
>TRBJ2-3|many|-|TRBV20-1
CSSQGPDTQYF
TGCAGTAGCCAGGGTCCAGATACGCAGTATTTT
>TRBJ1-1|many|TRBD1|TRBV6-5
CASRNRGNTEAFF
TGTGCCAGCAGAAACAGGGGGAACACTGAAGCTTTCTTT
>TRBJ2-1|many|TRBD2|TRBV5-6
CASSSSSTGLAVNNEQFF
TGTGCCAGCAGTTCGTCATCTACGGGACTAGCGGTGAACAATGAGCAGTTCTTC
>TRBJ1-1|many|TRBD1|TRBV5-1
CASSWTGGTGTEAFF
TGCGCCAGCAGCTGGACAGGGGGAACGGGCACTGAAGCTTTCTTT